Following are 8 T cell receptor beta chains from one sample sequenced in a study of T cell responses to AZD1222 COVID-19 vaccine. TCRdb's table, derived via immunoSEQ multiplex PCR, lists solely in-frame clones and lacks some. The sample has some 150,000 clones; less than 90% are singletons. The sequenced sample was peripheral blood, obtained on day 0 of AZD1222 vaccination. Source of these receptors: an adult in good health.

The genes are TRBV19 and TRBJ1-1, with D possibly matching TRBD1 (5 bases). The CDR3 covers 11 residues. Trimming took 7 bases from V and 8 from J, leaving 11 bases between them. Germline assignment: CDR1 LNHDA and CDR2 SQIVND (reference sequence). Written as DNA, the CDR3 is TGTGCCAGTATCGGGGCGTTCGAAGCTTTCTTT. Protein sequence: CASIGAFEAFF.

The chain recombines TRBV4-2 with TRBJ2-5, with D maybe TRBD1 (6 bases). CDR3 length: 18 amino acids. Germline loops: CDR1 LGHNA, CDR2 YNFKEQ. Trimming took 0 bases from V and 4 from J, leaving 21 bases between them. CDR3 nucleotide sequence: TGTGCCAGCAGCCAAGATCTTCTCCAGGGGTGGCCCGGAGAGACCCAGTACTTC. Its translation is CASSQDLLQGWPGETQYF.

V usage is TRBV5-1 and J usage is TRBJ2-2, with D maybe TRBD1 (5 bases). The CDR3 contains 16 residues. Germline values: CDR1 SGHRS, CDR2 YFSETQ. V was trimmed by 4 bases and J by 5 bases, leaving 18 bases between them. The CDR3: CASSPLSAGSTGELFF. DNA for the CDR3: TGCGCCAGCAGCCCTCTTTCGGCAGGGTCGACCGGGGAGCTGTTTTTT.

The chain uses TRBV6-6 and TRBJ2-7, with 9 bases fitting TRBD2. Losses at the gene ends were 6 bases for V and 13 bases for J; bases not matched to a gene: 13. Germline V gives CDR1 MNHNY, CDR2 SVGAGI (reference sequence). The CDR3 sequence is 13 residues long. The CDR3: CASRPDGSGGSYF. The DNA of the CDR3 is TGTGCCAGCAGGCCTGACGGTAGCGGGGGTTCATACTTC.

This chain joins TRBV27 and TRBJ1-1, with unresolved D. The CDR3 contains 13 residues. V lost 8 bases and J 6 bases, leaving 16 bases between the germline ends. CDR1 and CDR2 (germline): MNHEY, SMNVEV (reference sequence). CDR3 in amino acids: CASWREVNAEAFF. CDR3 bases: TGTGCCAGCTGGAGAGAGGTTAACGCTGAAGCTTTCTTT.

The rearrangement uses TRBV21-1 and TRBJ1-4; whether TRBD1, the table's D call, matches the DNA was not checked. TRBV21-1 is recorded as a pseudogene. This CDR3 has 15 residues. In nucleotides, the CDR3 is TGTGCCAGCAGCCCTAGACAGGGGGCGGTTGAAAAACTGTTTTTT. Translating it yields CASSPRQGAVEKLFF.

CDR3 sequence reads: CASRPQVGTEAFF. In nucleotides, the CDR3 is TGCGCCAGCAGGCCTCAGGTCGGCACTGAAGCTTTCTTT. The chain couples TRBV5-1 to TRBJ1-1; no clear D. The germline V gene has CDR1 SGHRS and CDR2 YFSETQ. Trimming removed 5 bases from V and 4 bases from J, with 12 bases in between. CDR3 length: 13 amino acids.

V and J are TRBV11-2 and TRBJ2-2; D not certain. Per the germline V gene, CDR1 is SGHAT and CDR2 is FQNNGV. This CDR3 spans 15 amino acids. The V end was cut by 3 bases, the J end by 0 bases, with 8 bases between. This chain's CDR3 is CASSLTGTNTGELFF. In nucleotides, the CDR3 is TGTGCCAGCAGCTTGACTGGCACGAACACCGGGGAGCTGTTTTTT.